The 8 T cell receptor beta chains below all came from one sample that was sequenced in a study of blood T cell repertoires in COVID-19. Here immunoSEQ multiplex PCR was the method, and the copy in TCRdb shows in-frame clones only, minus some. The table lists about 210,000 clones, 82% of them singletons. Sequences were obtained from peripheral blood. Source of these receptors: a woman aged 55 to 70 with COVID-19, enrolled during active disease.

The V gene is TRBV5-1, the J gene TRBJ1-2; tentative D call: TRBD1 (5 bases). Germline V CDR1 and CDR2: SGHRS, YFSETQ. The V end was cut by 0 bases, the J end by 8 bases, with 8 bases between. This CDR3 has 12 amino acids. CDR3 amino acids: CASSLEGLGYTF. For the CDR3, the DNA is TGCGCCAGCAGCTTGGAGGGGCTGGGCTACACCTTC.

This chain links TRBV6-2 or TRBV6-3 with TRBJ2-5; D is ambiguous. The CDR3 covers 13 residues. V lost 6 bases to trimming and J lost 3 bases, with 11 bases between them. Germline CDR1 and CDR2: MNHEY and SVGEGT. CDR3 in amino acids: CASSLQAKETQYF. The CDR3 nucleotides read TGTGCCAGCAGCCTCCAGGCCAAAGAGACCCAGTACTTC.

V usage is TRBV15 and J usage is TRBJ1-5; D is undetermined. Germline V CDR1 and CDR2: LNHNV, YYDKDF (reference sequence). CDR3 length: 13 amino acids. The germline V and J ends were trimmed by 0 bases and 9 bases, with 9 bases remaining between them. The CDR3 DNA is TGTGCCACCAGCAGAGATATAGTCCCGCCCCAGCATTTT. Its translation: CATSRDIVPPQHF.

The DNA for the CDR3 is TGTGCCAGCAGCAGCGAACTAGCGGGGCTGGGTGAGCAGTACTTC. It encodes CASSSELAGLGEQYF. The chain employs TRBV5-4 and TRBJ2-7; TRBD2 agrees at 10 bases. The CDR3 runs 15 residues. The germline gives CDR1 SGHNT, CDR2 YYREEE (reference sequence). V trimming: 4 bases; J trimming: 7 bases; junction bases outside the gene matches: 11.

V usage is TRBV7-8 and J usage is TRBJ1-5; 11 bases align to TRBD1. V gave up 5 bases and J gave up 5 bases; unmatched junction bases: 11. The CDR3 runs 17 residues. Germline V lookup: CDR1 SGHVS, CDR2 FQNEAQ. The CDR3 loop is CASSPTLDRGRDQPQHF. For the CDR3, the DNA is TGTGCCAGCAGCCCAACCCTGGACAGGGGGCGGGATCAGCCCCAGCATTTT. Variable domain in full (rest from reference TRBV7-8 and TRBJ1-5): GAGVSQSPRYKVAKRGQDVALRCDPISGHVSLFWYQQALGQGPEFLTYFQNEAQLDKSGLPSDRFFAERPEGSVSTLKIQRTQQEDSAVYLCASSPTLDRGRDQPQHFGDGTRLSIL.

The chain employs TRBV7-2 and TRBJ1-6, with a weak D call TRBD1 (5 bases). This CDR3 is built from 16 residues. Germline V gene lookup returns CDR1 SGHTA and CDR2 FQGNSA. V was cut by 5 bases and J by 4 bases, with 15 bases left in between. In DNA, the CDR3 is TGTGCCAGCAGCGCTTCGACAGAGCTTTATAATTCACCCCTCCACTTT. Encoded protein: CASSASTELYNSPLHF.

The chain combines TRBV11-2 with TRBJ2-7; 8 bases line up with TRBD2. Looked up from germline, CDR1 is SGHAT and CDR2 is FQNNGV. CDR3 length equals 15 residues. Germline trimming cut 1 base from V and 2 bases from J; bases unmatched to any gene: 4. This CDR3 reads CASSLGVAGTYEQYF. The CDR3 coding sequence is TGTGCCAGCAGCTTAGGGGTAGCGGGGACCTACGAGCAGTACTTC.

This clone is a singleton in its sample. The chain links TRBV5-4 to TRBJ2-5; D is undetermined. Germline V gives CDR1 SGHNT, CDR2 YYREEE (reference sequence). The V gene lost 2 bases and the J gene lost 2 bases, with 7 bases spanning the gap. The CDR3 covers 13 residues. The CDR3 loop reads CASSFSRQETQYF. CDR3 sequence (DNA): TGTGCCAGCAGCTTTAGCAGACAAGAGACCCAGTACTTC. The full variable domain, in which reference TRBV5-4 and TRBJ2-5 provide the parts outside the CDR3, is ETGVTQSPTHLIKTRGQQVTLRCSSQSGHNTVSWYQQALGQGPQFIFQYYREEENGRGNFPPRFSGLQFPNYSSELNVNALELDDSALYLCASSFSRQETQYFGPGTRLLVL.